This TCR beta chain comes out of a study of cytomegalovirus exposure and HLA in healthy donors. The CDR3 sequence is 18 residues long. Germline CDR1 and CDR2: LNHDA and SQIVND (reference sequence). J was trimmed by 4 bases and V by 6 bases; bases with no gene match: 12. The table lists this clone with a few counts. Primers included in the PCR were 60 Vbeta and 13 Jbeta primers. Produced via immunoSEQ multiplex PCR; TCRdb's table is partial and in-frame only. The data hold some 150,000 clones, with over 70% observed a single time. Sequences were obtained from PBMCs. The clonotype comes from a man aged 18 to 30 in good health and CMV-seropositive. The rearrangement joins TRBV19 to TRBJ2-3; 14 nucleotides agree with TRBD2. This CDR3 reads CASRRTGTSGRVPDTQYF. Written as DNA, the CDR3 is TGTGCCAGTAGGCGAACCGGGACTAGCGGGAGAGTCCCAGATACGCAGTATTTT.